Listed here is a single T cell receptor (beta chain). Sequencing was performed with immunoSEQ multiplex PCR; in TCRdb, only in-frame clones are kept and a portion is missing. The top ten clones hold over 1% of a sample with about 45,000 clones, 85% to 90% of them seen once. These data come from a study of OX40 agonist ivuxolimab in advanced cancers. The CDR3 covers 14 residues. Germline loops: CDR1 SGHAT, CDR2 FQNNGV. V shed 5 bases and J 3 bases; nucleotides not matched to a gene: 3. Blood samples were obtained at baseline, cycle 4 day 1, and cycle 7 day 1. This chain links TRBV11-2 with TRBJ2-7, with TRBD2 matching 11 bases. Sequences were derived from CD4+ or CD8+ T cells sorted from blood, sampled in a trial of the OX40 agonist ivuxolimab. This clonotype was obtained from an adult with an advanced solid tumor such as melanoma, head and neck, liver or kidney cancer. The CDR3, as DNA: TGTGCCAGCAGCCTTGGGACTAGCGGCTACGAGCAGTACTTC. Amino acid sequence: CASSLGTSGYEQYF.